The 18 T cell receptor beta chains presented below share a single source sample, sequenced in a study of cytomegalovirus exposure and HLA in healthy donors. Researchers ran the PCR with 60 Vbeta and 13 Jbeta primers. Clones were sequenced by immunoSEQ multiplex PCR, and TCRdb holds only the in-frame ones, with some missing. Of roughly 200,000 clones in the sample, 86% are singletons; the top ten hold roughly 0.33%. The sample consisted of PBMCs. The receptors shown here come from a young woman in good health and CMV-seronegative.

The chain employs TRBV4-1 and TRBJ2-1, with D unresolved. The V end was cut by 4 bases, the J end by 0 bases, with 13 bases between. The CDR3 totals 16 residues. Looked up from germline, CDR1 is MGHRA and CDR2 is YSYEKL. CDR3 sequence reads: CASSPRAFSSYNEQFF. CDR3 nucleotides: TGCGCCAGCAGCCCACGTGCCTTTAGCTCCTACAATGAGCAGTTCTTC.

V is TRBV5-1 and J is TRBJ2-2; D is perhaps TRBD2 (6 bases). The CDR3 contains 18 residues. Germline V gene data show CDR1 as SGHRS and CDR2 as YFSETQ. Trimming left V 4 bases short and J 4 bases short, with 23 bases between. DNA for the CDR3: TGCGCCAGCAGCGGCCCTCCCCTCCTGGGGGGAGGCACCGGGGAGCTGTTTTTT. Protein product: CASSGPPLLGGGTGELFF.

Only one count was recorded for this clone. This sequence joins TRBV6-5 and TRBJ2-7; TRBD1 agrees at 9 bases. This CDR3 spans 13 amino acids. The junction had 9 bases not matched to a gene; V was cut back by 10 bases and J by 5 bases. Germline loops: CDR1 MNHEY, CDR2 SVGAGI. The CDR3 DNA sequence: TGTGCCATCGGGCGGGACAGGGTCCACGAGCAGTACTTC. Translation: CAIGRDRVHEQYF.

This chain links TRBV7-8 with TRBJ2-5; 7 positions match TRBD1. The V gene's germline CDR1 is SGHVS and CDR2 FQNEAQ. The junction had 6 bases not matched to a gene; V was cut back by 7 bases and J by 1 base. The CDR3 length is 14 residues. The CDR3, as DNA: TGTGCCAGCACCACTCGGGACAGCCAAGAGACCCAGTACTTC. The encoded protein is CASTTRDSQETQYF.

The chain uses TRBV5-1 and TRBJ2-7; possibly TRBD2 for D (6 bases). This CDR3 has 12 residues. CDR1 SGHRS and CDR2 YFSETQ come from the germline V gene. Trimming took 5 bases from V and 6 from J, leaving 12 bases between them. CDR3 coding DNA: TGCGCCAGCAGTTTCGGGGGAGCCGAGCAGTACTTC. Translating gives CASSFGGAEQYF.

This clone has just one count. The chain recombines TRBV5-1 with TRBJ1-1; D gene unclear. This CDR3 region has 14 residues. CDR1 and CDR2 from the germline V gene are SGHRS and YFSETQ. Trimming stripped 2 bases from V and 1 base from J, with 9 bases between. CDR3 region: CASSLDLRNTEAFF. The DNA for the CDR3 is TGCGCCAGCAGCTTAGACTTACGGAACACTGAAGCTTTCTTT.

The chain employs TRBV7-2 and TRBJ2-7; D remains unclear. Per germline, CDR1 SGHTA and CDR2 FQGNSA. The CDR3 is made up of 12 amino acids. V was trimmed by 4 bases and J by 3 bases, leaving 7 bases between them. As DNA, the CDR3 is TGTGCCAGCAGCTCAAACGGCTACGAGCAGTACTTC. Protein: CASSSNGYEQYF.

This clone has a single count. The rearrangement links TRBV7-2 to TRBJ2-3; 7 nucleotides match TRBD2. CDR1 SGHTA and CDR2 FQGNSA come from the germline V gene. With 5 bases clipped from V and 1 base from J, the junction kept 12 bases outside the gene matches. The CDR3 has 17 residues. For the CDR3, the DNA is TGTGCCAGCAGCCCCCGTCTGGCGGGAGTTGGCACAGATACGCAGTATTTT. Translation gives CASSPRLAGVGTDTQYF.

The chain joins TRBV29-1 to TRBJ1-1; D remains unclear. CDR1 SQVTM and CDR2 ANQGSEA come from the germline V gene. Trimming pared 0 bases from V and 3 bases from J, leaving 8 bases between. The CDR3 sequence is 13 residues long. The CDR3 DNA is TGCAGCGTTGAAGATACGGGAGACACTGAAGCTTTCTTT. Its protein is CSVEDTGDTEAFF.

The chain uses TRBV4-1 and TRBJ2-5; 7 bases map to TRBD1. The germline gives CDR1 MGHRA, CDR2 YSYEKL. CDR3 length: 14 amino acids. V shed 3 bases, J shed 1 base, and the junction held 2 bases outside the gene matches. The CDR3 loop is CASSHGTVQETQYF. CDR3 nucleotides: TGCGCCAGCAGCCACGGGACAGTCCAAGAGACCCAGTACTTC.

This chain links TRBV5-5 with TRBJ2-7, with 7 positions matching TRBD2. The CDR3 covers 12 residues. With V trimmed by 6 bases and J by 5 bases, 5 bases remained unmatched. CDR1 is SGHKS, CDR2 YYEKEE, per germline (reference sequence). CDR3 residues: CASTWTRDEQYF. The CDR3 DNA is TGTGCCAGCACCTGGACTAGAGACGAGCAGTACTTC.

The chain links TRBV5-1 to TRBJ2-5, with 7 bases that match TRBD1. V trimming: 6 bases; J trimming: 2 bases; junction bases outside the gene matches: 7. Germline CDR1 and CDR2: SGHRS and YFSETQ. CDR3 length: 14 amino acids. CDR3 sequence: CASNPTGAQETQYF. DNA for the CDR3: TGCGCCAGCAACCCTACAGGGGCTCAAGAGACCCAGTACTTC.

This chain connects TRBV2 to TRBJ1-5; D is unresolved. This CDR3 is built from 14 residues. With 1 base removed from V and 4 bases from J, the gap between germline ends came to 8 bases. CDR1 and CDR2 (germline): SNHLY, FYNNEI. The CDR3: CASSEESGNQPQHF. DNA of the CDR3: TGTGCCAGCAGTGAAGAATCGGGTAATCAGCCCCAGCATTTT.

This chain's CDR3 is CASSSRLAGEGEQYF. The CDR3 DNA sequence: TGTGCCAGCAGCTCTCGACTAGCGGGAGAGGGGGAGCAGTACTTC. V gene TRBV5-4 combines with J gene TRBJ2-7; 12 bases are a match to TRBD2. Germline V lookup: CDR1 SGHNT, CDR2 YYREEE (reference sequence). The junction had 8 bases not matched to a gene; V was cut back by 3 bases and J by 7 bases. This CDR3 has 15 residues.

The chain is built from TRBV11-2 and TRBJ2-1; 11 positions agree with TRBD2. This CDR3 spans 15 amino acids. V trimming: 5 bases; J trimming: 4 bases; junction bases outside the gene matches: 4. Germline V gives CDR1 SGHAT, CDR2 FQNNGV. The CDR3 loop is CASSLRLAGYNEQFF. CDR3 bases: TGTGCCAGCAGCCTACGACTAGCGGGGTACAATGAGCAGTTCTTC.

Only one count was recorded for this clone. The gene calls are TRBV30 and TRBJ2-1; D remains ambiguous. V lost 1 base, J lost 3 bases, and 4 bases lay in between. Per germline, CDR1 GTSNPN and CDR2 SVGIG (reference sequence). This CDR3 has 12 amino acids. CDR3 nucleotides: TGTGCCTGGAGTGGCAGCTACAATGAGCAGTTCTTC. Translating gives CAWSGSYNEQFF.

The chain employs TRBV11-2 and TRBJ2-7; D possibly corresponds to TRBD2 (5 bases). Germline CDR1 is SGHAT and CDR2 is FQNNGV. Trimming took 5 bases from V and 0 from J, leaving 14 bases between them. CDR3 length: 15 residues. CDR3 amino acids: CASSLGLTLSYEQYF. In nucleotides, the CDR3 is TGTGCCAGCAGCCTAGGACTTACACTCTCCTACGAGCAGTACTTC.

This rearrangement joins TRBV7-3 to TRBJ2-5; 8 bases line up with TRBD2. The ends lost 5 bases at V and 5 bases at J; junction bases unmatched: 4. Germline-derived CDR1 and CDR2 are SGHTA and FQGTGA. The CDR3 runs 13 residues. For the CDR3, the DNA is TGTGCCAGCAGCCAACTAGCGGAGGAGACCCAGTACTTC. It encodes CASSQLAEETQYF.